The 2 T cell receptor beta chains in this list originate from one sample, sequenced in a study of blood T cell repertoires in COVID-19. TCRdb's table, derived via immunoSEQ multiplex PCR, lists solely in-frame clones and lacks some. The repertoire consists of tens of thousands of clones, with about 87% occurring once and the leading ten covering around 8.3%. The sequencing input was peripheral blood. These receptors were taken from a man aged 50 or older with acute or convalescent COVID-19.

V gene TRBV6-5 combines with J gene TRBJ1-1, with D tentatively TRBD1 (5 bases). Germline-derived CDR1 and CDR2 are MNHEY and SVGAGI. V gave up 2 bases and J gave up 0 bases, with 7 bases separating them. CDR3 length equals 14 residues. CDR3 residues: CASSYHRMNTEAFF. CDR3 bases: TGTGCCAGCAGTTACCACAGGATGAACACTGAAGCTTTCTTT.

The gene calls are TRBV2 and TRBJ1-5; a weak D match, TRBD1 (6 bases). Trimming left V 6 bases short and J 7 bases short, with 10 bases between. Germline V gives CDR1 SNHLY, CDR2 FYNNEI. This CDR3 region has 12 residues. This CDR3 is CASRQGGQPQHF. DNA of the CDR3: TGTGCCAGCAGACAGGGAGGGCAGCCCCAGCATTTT.